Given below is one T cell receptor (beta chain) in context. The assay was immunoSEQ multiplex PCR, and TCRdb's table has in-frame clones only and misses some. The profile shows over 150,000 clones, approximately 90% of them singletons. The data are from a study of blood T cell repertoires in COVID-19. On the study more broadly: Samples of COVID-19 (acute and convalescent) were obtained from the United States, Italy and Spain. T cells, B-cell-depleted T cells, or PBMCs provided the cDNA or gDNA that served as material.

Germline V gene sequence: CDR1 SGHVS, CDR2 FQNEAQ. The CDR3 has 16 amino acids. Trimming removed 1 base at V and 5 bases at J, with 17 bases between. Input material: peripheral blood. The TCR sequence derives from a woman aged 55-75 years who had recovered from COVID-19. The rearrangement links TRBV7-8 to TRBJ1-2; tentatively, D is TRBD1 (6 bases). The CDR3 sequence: CASSLGVGRGGYGYTF. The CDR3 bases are TGTGCCAGCAGCTTAGGGGTCGGCAGGGGCGGGTATGGCTACACCTTC.